This is a list of T cell receptor beta chains from one sample in a study of blood T cell repertoires in COVID-19. Produced via immunoSEQ multiplex PCR; TCRdb's table is partial and in-frame only. Of about 350,000 clones listed, 85% to 90% are singletons. Sequencing was done on a sample of peripheral blood. The receptors stem from a woman between 50 and 59 years old with COVID-19, enrolled during active disease. CDR3s include the opening cysteine and the closing phenylalanine or tryptophan. D genes are given only for firm matches. Clone size appears in some rows only: once, few, many, or a class for an expanded clone.

V gene	clone size	D gene	J gene	CDR3 protein	CDR3 DNA
TRBV2	-	TRBD2	TRBJ2-1	CASSAGLAGASGNEQFF	TGTGCCAGCAGTGCGGGACTAGCGGGAGCTTCCGGCAATGAGCAGTTCTTC
TRBV2	once	TRBD1	TRBJ1-5	CASSLPQGAFSYSNQPQHF	TGTGCCAGCAGCCTTCCTCAGGGGGCCTTTTCCTATAGCAATCAGCCCCAGCATTTT
TRBV2	-	TRBD1	TRBJ1-6	CASSRTGTKDSPLHF	TGTGCCAGCAGTAGGACAGGGACGAAAGATTCACCCCTCCACTTT
TRBV10-1	-	TRBD2	TRBJ2-1	CASSEYVSGSSSYNEQFF	TGCGCCAGCAGTGAATATGTTAGCGGGTCGAGCTCCTACAATGAGCAGTTCTTC
TRBV24-1	-	-	TRBJ1-5	CATSDLQSNQPQHF	TGTGCCACCAGTGATCTCCAGAGCAATCAGCCCCAGCATTTT
TRBV7-6	-	TRBD1	TRBJ1-2	CASSFRDRGSNYGYTF	TGTGCCAGCAGCTTCCGGGACAGGGGTTCTAACTATGGCTACACCTTC
TRBV9	once	-	TRBJ2-7	CASSEGPSRAEDSYEQYF	TGTGCCAGCAGTGAAGGGCCTTCTCGGGCGGAGGACTCCTACGAGCAGTACTTC
TRBV28	-	TRBD1	TRBJ2-7	CASSPLSDRVGTEQYF	TGTGCCAGCAGCCCCTTATCGGACAGGGTGGGGACCGAGCAGTACTTC
TRBV9	-	-	TRBJ2-1	CASSVGSNEQFF	TGTGCCAGCAGCGTAGGGAGCAATGAGCAGTTCTTC
TRBV9	-	-	TRBJ2-1	CASSARREWRGTHEQFF	TGTGCCAGCAGCGCCCGTCGAGAGTGGAGGGGAACCCATGAGCAGTTCTTC
TRBV13	-	TRBD1	TRBJ1-2	CASSLRTGPNYGYTF	TGTGCCAGCAGCTTAAGGACAGGGCCCAACTATGGCTACACCTTC
TRBV27	-	TRBD1	TRBJ1-6	CASSPGTGGLSSPLHF	TGTGCCAGCAGTCCGGGGACAGGAGGGCTAAGTTCACCCCTCCACTTT
TRBV24-1	-	TRBD1	TRBJ2-1	CATSETGQGFDEQFF	TGTGCCACCAGTGAGACGGGACAGGGGTTCGATGAGCAGTTCTTC
TRBV5-4	-	TRBD1	TRBJ1-6	CASSLGQGGRNSPLHF	TGTGCCAGCAGCTTGGGACAGGGCGGACGTAATTCACCCCTCCACTTT
TRBV5-1	-	TRBD2	TRBJ2-7	CASRFGLASYEQYF	TGCGCCAGCAGGTTCGGACTAGCTAGTTACGAGCAGTACTTC
TRBV5-1	-	-	TRBJ2-2	CASSHSNTGELFF	TGCGCCAGCAGCCATTCGAACACCGGGGAGCTGTTTTTT
TRBV6-6	few	-	TRBJ1-5	CASTVPGGRNQPQHF	TGTGCCAGCACCGTGCCCGGGGGACGAAATCAGCCCCAGCATTTT
TRBV19	-	TRBD1	TRBJ1-2	CASSIQGASGGYTF	TGTGCCAGTAGTATTCAGGGGGCCTCCGGTGGCTACACCTTC
TRBV30	-	-	TRBJ2-3	CAWSEQDTQYF	TGTGCCTGGAGTGAACAAGATACGCAGTATTTT
TRBV9	-	-	TRBJ2-7	CASSVDAGGFYEQYF	TGTGCCAGCAGCGTAGATGCAGGAGGGTTTTATGAGCAGTACTTC
TRBV12-3/TRBV12-4	-	TRBD1	TRBJ1-6	CASSFRGNSPLHF	TGTGCCAGCAGTTTCAGGGGGAACTCACCCCTCCACTTT
TRBV6-5	once	-	TRBJ1-2	CASTYRGGLGGYTF	TGTGCCAGCACCTACCGAGGGGGTCTAGGTGGCTACACCTTC
TRBV5-1	-	TRBD1	TRBJ1-2	CASSSTGTADGYTF	TGCGCCAGCAGCTCGACCGGGACAGCCGACGGCTACACCTTC
TRBV24-1	-	-	TRBJ2-2	CATSRSRGDTGELFF	TGTGCCACCAGTAGAAGCCGCGGGGACACCGGGGAGCTGTTTTTT
TRBV19	-	TRBD2	TRBJ2-1	CATKFGLAGEFEQFF	TGTGCCACGAAATTCGGACTAGCGGGAGAGTTTGAGCAGTTCTTC
TRBV2	-	-	TRBJ2-2	CASSERPGSGELFF	TGTGCCAGCAGTGAAAGGCCAGGGTCCGGGGAGCTGTTTTTT
TRBV10-3	-	TRBD2	TRBJ2-1	CAISDASGRHSEQFF	TGTGCCATCAGTGACGCTAGCGGGAGACATAGTGAGCAGTTCTTC